The clone carrying this TCR beta chain was picked up a small number of times. Its antigen remains unidentified. The V gene lost 5 bases and the J gene lost 0 bases, with 8 bases spanning the gap. In germline, CDR1 is MNHEY, CDR2 SMNVEV (reference sequence). The CDR3 spans 15 residues. The data were obtained in a study of OX40 agonist ivuxolimab in advanced cancers. Study information: Prior therapy, whether anti-PD-1, anti-PD-L1 or anti-CTLA-4, was allowed, and roughly 40% had some. Study results and caveats: At doses 0.1 to 3.0 mg/kg, CD4+ and CD8+ clones expanded.

Clones were sequenced by immunoSEQ multiplex PCR, and TCRdb holds only the in-frame ones, with some missing. The sample gives around 59,000 clones, around nine tenths of which show up once; 0.9% to 1.2% is in the top ten. This chain links TRBV27 with TRBJ2-6, with D unclear. The sample was CD4+ or CD8+ T cells sorted from blood, taken in a trial of the OX40 agonist ivuxolimab. This clonotype was obtained from an adult with an advanced solid tumor such as melanoma, head and neck, liver or kidney cancer. CDR3 nucleotides: TGTGCCAGCAGTCCGTATTTCTCTGGGGCCAACGTCCTGACTTTC. The encoded protein is CASSPYFSGANVLTF.